The entry below describes one T cell receptor beta chain. There were TCR beta CDR3 regions amplified from RNA transcripts. The TCR CDR3 was amplified in a first-round RT-PCR using the HTBI primer set. MiXCR, applied by TCRdb to the multiplex PCR reads, yields one record per CDR3 protein. The sample lists about 96,000 distinct CDR3 sequences; under 65% were seen once. Graves' hyperthyroidism qualified as stable when ophthalmopathy did not progress within 18 months. Those with hyperthyroidism were 18 to 65 years old, newly diagnosed, and ill for under 2 months. Patients with uncontrolled infections, other autoimmune diseases, pregnancy or lactation were excluded. The CDR3 has 16 residues. CDR1 and CDR2 (germline): SNHLY, FYNNEI. V shed 8 bases and J 3 bases; nucleotides not matched to a gene: 6. The sample originates from a study of T cells in Graves' hyperthyroidism and ophthalmopathy.

Sequenced sample: blood. This receptor was taken from a woman in her forties with Graves' hyperthyroidism. V gene TRBV2 combines with J gene TRBJ2-2; 13 positions match TRBD2. The CDR3 reads CASGRLAGGHTGELFF. The CDR3 DNA is TGTGCCAGCGGCAGACTAGCGGGGGGACACACCGGGGAGCTGTTTTTT.